These 30 T cell receptor beta chains originate from one sample sequenced in a study of T cell repertoires in cytomegalovirus infection. TCRdb re-called the reads with MiXCR, one entry per CDR3 protein. Of around 740,000 distinct CDR3 sequences listed, 35% are singletons. The source material was PBMCs. These receptors were obtained from a human donor in good health (CMV status not recorded). Some clones in this sample may be carry-over from other donors' samples.

This clonotype was found a few times. The chain links TRBV18 to TRBJ2-3; D possibly corresponds to TRBD1 (6 bases). CDR1 and CDR2 (germline): KGHSH, LQKENI. The CDR3 extends over 18 amino acids. The V end was cut by 0 bases, the J end by 1 base, with 17 bases between. CDR3 sequence: CASSPPRTRTDRTDTQYF. CDR3 nucleotides: TGTGCCAGCTCACCACCTCGAACCCGGACAGACCGCACAGATACGCAGTATTTT. Complete variable domain (other parts from reference TRBV18 and TRBJ2-3): NAGVMQNPRHLVRRRGQEARLRCSPMKGHSHVYWYRQLPEEGLKFMVYLQKENIIDESGMPKERFSAEFPKEGPSILRIQQVVRGDSAAYFCASSPPRTRTDRTDTQYFGPGTRLTVL.

Comments on this clonotype: The CDR3 carries no conserved terminal phenylalanine or tryptophan, so it likely arises from a read error. The chain carries TRBV7-6 and TRBJ1-1, with 7 bases that match TRBD1. Germline V CDR1 and CDR2: SGHVS, FNYEAQ. V lost 6 bases to trimming and J lost 0 bases; unmatched junction nucleotides: 10. The CDR3 is 16 amino acids. The CDR3 DNA is TGTGCCAGCAGAGTCAGAGGGGGCTTCGTGAACACTGAAGCTTTCTTG. This codes for CASRVRGGFVNTEAFL.

This clonotype came up a few times. The rearrangement links TRBV20-1 to TRBJ1-2; D not certain. This CDR3 comprises 15 residues. V shed 1 base and J shed 3 bases, with 15 bases lying between them. Per the germline V gene, CDR1 is DFQATT and CDR2 is SNEGSKA (reference sequence). The CDR3 loop is CSARGNTWGDYGYTF. CDR3 DNA sequence: TGCAGTGCTAGAGGGAACACCTGGGGTGACTATGGCTACACCTTC.

The J gene is TRBJ1-2, the V gene TRBV20-1; D is undetermined. The CDR3 is 15 residues long. The V and J ends lost 0 bases and 7 bases respectively, with 18 bases between them. Germline CDR1 is DFQATT and CDR2 is SNEGSKA (reference sequence). Written as DNA, the CDR3 is TGCAGTGCTAGAGATTTAAGGCGGCCAACGCTTGGCTACACCTTC. It yields the protein CSARDLRRPTLGYTF.

V is TRBV4-1 and J is TRBJ1-5, with TRBD1 matching 9 bases. V lost 0 bases, J lost 4 bases, and 4 bases stayed unmatched. The CDR3 consists of 16 residues. Germline CDR1 reads MGHRA; CDR2 reads YSYEKL. The CDR3 DNA reads as TGCGCCAGCAGCCAAGACCGGACAGGGGTAAATCAGCCCCAGCATTTT. Its translation: CASSQDRTGVNQPQHF.

This clonotype occurred a few times. The genes are TRBV7-8 and TRBJ1-5; no clear D gene. Germline CDR1 and CDR2: SGHVS and FQNEAQ. This CDR3 has 14 amino acids. Trimming shortened V by 4 bases and J by 5 bases, and 12 bases separated the two germline ends. CDR3 DNA: TGTGCCAGCAGCTCGTTCGGGGAGGATCAGCCCCAGCATTTT. Translation gives CASSSFGEDQPQHF.

The chain uses TRBV7-8 and TRBJ2-7; D uncertain. V was trimmed by 6 bases and J by 3 bases, leaving 9 bases between them. Germline-derived CDR1 and CDR2 are SGHVS and FQNEAQ. This CDR3 has 12 residues. CDR3 nucleotide sequence: TGTGCCAGCAGTCCTAATAACTACGAGCAGTACTTC. It translates to CASSPNNYEQYF.

This clonotype was seen only a few times. V and J are TRBV12-3 or TRBV12-4 and TRBJ2-5; D is unresolved. CDR3 length: 15 amino acids. V was shortened by 4 bases and J by 1 base, with 13 bases between the two germline ends. The CDR3 spells CASSSPKSSQETQYF. CDR3 bases: TGTGCCAGCAGTTCCCCAAAGTCGTCCCAAGAGACCCAGTACTTC.

This sequence joins TRBV30 and TRBJ2-3; D gene uncertain. Germline CDR1 is GTSNPN and CDR2 is SVGIG (reference sequence). Between the trimmed V and J ends, which lost 5 bases and 4 bases, there was a span of 10 bases. The CDR3 sequence is 12 residues long. The CDR3 DNA reads TGTGCCTGGGACGGATCCTCAGATACGCAGTATTTT. This gives the protein CAWDGSSDTQYF.

The rearrangement links TRBV6-5 to TRBJ2-6; D possibly corresponds to TRBD1 (5 bases). The V end was cut by 2 bases, the J end by 0 bases, with 14 bases between. The CDR3 spans 18 residues. Germline loops: CDR1 MNHEY, CDR2 SVGAGI. The CDR3 protein is CASSYVRRQFSGANVLTF. CDR3 in DNA: TGTGCCAGCAGTTACGTCCGGAGACAGTTCTCTGGGGCCAACGTCCTGACTTTC.

This sequence joins TRBV5-4 and TRBJ1-2; 11 nucleotides align to TRBD1. The ends lost 6 bases at V and 7 bases at J; junction bases unmatched: 8. CDR1 SGHNT and CDR2 YYREEE come from the germline V gene (reference sequence). The CDR3 has 14 residues. The DNA for the CDR3 is TGTGCCAGCACCGAAGGACAGGGGGCTGGTGGCTACACCTTC. It specifies CASTEGQGAGGYTF. The full variable domain, its missing parts supplied by reference TRBV5-4 and TRBJ1-2, is ETGVTQSPTHLIKTRGQQVTLRCSSQSGHNTVSWYQQALGQGPQFIFQYYREEENGRGNFPPRFSGLQFPNYSSELNVNALELDDSALYLCASTEGQGAGGYTFGSGTRLTVV.

This clonotype was counted ten times or more. The genes are TRBV7-2 and TRBJ2-7, with D uncertain. The CDR3 totals 14 residues. Per germline, CDR1 SGHTA and CDR2 FQGNSA. V shed 1 base and J shed 7 bases, with 14 bases lying between them. DNA for the CDR3: TGTGCCAGCAGCTTAGTAACGGCCTCTGGGGAGCAGTACTTC. This encodes CASSLVTASGEQYF.

The chain joins TRBV24-1 to TRBJ2-3, with D hard to call. The V gene's germline CDR1 is KGHDR and CDR2 SFDVKD. This CDR3 region has 15 residues. V lost 0 bases and J 3 bases, leaving 9 bases between the germline ends. CDR3 sequence: CATSDLGSGTDTQYF. CDR3 in DNA: TGTGCCACCAGTGATTTGGGGTCCGGAACAGATACGCAGTATTTT.

V gene TRBV12-3 or TRBV12-4 combines with J gene TRBJ2-7, with D hard to call. Deletions cut 1 base from V and 4 bases from J, with 8 bases between. The CDR3 extends over 13 amino acids. The CDR3, as DNA: TGTGCCAGCAGTTTAGTGCCCAAATACGAGCAGTACTTC. Amino acids: CASSLVPKYEQYF.

This clonotype was observed many times. V usage is TRBV28 and J usage is TRBJ1-5; D is perhaps TRBD1 (5 bases). With 5 bases removed from V and 5 bases from J, the gap between germline ends came to 10 bases. This CDR3 spans 13 amino acids. Germline V gene data show CDR1 as MDHEN and CDR2 as SYDVKM. CDR3 DNA sequence: TGTGCCAGCAGTAACACAGGTTATCAGCCCCAGCATTTT. Translating it yields CASSNTGYQPQHF. Drawing the rest from reference TRBV28 and TRBJ1-5, the complete variable domain is DVKVTQSSRYLVKRTGEKVFLECVQDMDHENMFWYRQDPGLGLRLIYFSYDVKMKEKGDIPEGYSVSREKKERFSLILESASTNQTSMYLCASSNTGYQPQHFGDGTRLSIL.

This clonotype was detected only a few times. The rearrangement links TRBV2 to TRBJ1-2; a possible D gene is TRBD1 (6 bases). The CDR3 extends over 13 amino acids. From germline, CDR1 is SNHLY and CDR2 FYNNEI. Trimming took 1 base from V and 8 from J, leaving 11 bases between them. The CDR3 sequence: CASSEGQGMGYTF. The CDR3 DNA follows: TGTGCCAGCAGTGAAGGCCAGGGGATGGGCTACACCTTC.

The chain combines TRBV5-5 with TRBJ2-3; D may be TRBD1 (5 bases). Trimming took off 0 bases at V and 2 bases at J, with 10 bases between the two ends. Germline V gene sequence: CDR1 SGHKS, CDR2 YYEKEE (reference sequence). The CDR3 consists of 15 residues. CDR3: CASSLAPQATDTQYF. CDR3 DNA sequence: TGTGCCAGCAGCTTGGCCCCACAGGCCACAGATACGCAGTATTTT. Variable domain in full (rest from reference TRBV5-5 and TRBJ2-3): DAGVTQSPTHLIKTRGQQVTLRCSPISGHKSVSWYQQVLGQGPQFIFQYYEKEERGRGNFPDRFSARQFPNYSSELNVNALLLGDSALYLCASSLAPQATDTQYFGPGTRLTVL.

The chain couples TRBV25-1 to TRBJ2-7; a possible D gene is TRBD2 (6 bases). Trimming left V 2 bases short and J 5 bases short, with 13 bases between. The germline V gene has CDR1 MGHDK and CDR2 SYGVNS. The CDR3 is 14 amino acids. The CDR3 sequence: CASSERRWGDEQYF. The CDR3 nucleotides read TGTGCCAGCAGTGAACGCCGGTGGGGGGACGAGCAGTACTTC.

This clonotype was observed a few times. The chain couples TRBV7-8 to TRBJ1-4; 7 bases are a match to TRBD1. The trim removed 6 bases at V and 8 bases at J, leaving 9 bases unmatched. From germline, CDR1 is SGHVS and CDR2 FQNEAQ. This CDR3 spans 14 amino acids. The chain's CDR3 is CASRPSTGVEKLFF. The CDR3, as DNA: TGTGCCAGCAGGCCTAGCACAGGGGTCGAAAAACTGTTTTTT. Complete variable domain (other parts from reference TRBV7-8 and TRBJ1-4): GAGVSQSPRYKVAKRGQDVALRCDPISGHVSLFWYQQALGQGPEFLTYFQNEAQLDKSGLPSDRFFAERPEGSVSTLKIQRTQQEDSAVYLCASRPSTGVEKLFFGSGTQLSVL.

This clonotype was seen repeatedly, ten times or more. CDR3 protein: CASSLVGVADTQYF. DNA for the CDR3: TGTGCCAGCAGCTTAGTTGGGGTTGCAGATACGCAGTATTTT. The rearrangement uses TRBV7-9 and TRBJ2-3; D is unclear. With 1 base removed from V and 4 bases from J, the gap between germline ends came to 9 bases. There are 14 residues in the CDR3. The V gene's germline CDR1 is SEHNR and CDR2 FQNEAQ (reference sequence).

This clonotype has only a few counts. This chain joins TRBV5-1 and TRBJ1-5; unclear D gene. The germline CDR1 and CDR2 sequences are SGHRS and YFSETQ. This CDR3 is built from 13 residues. Trimming removed 4 bases at V and 6 bases at J, with 11 bases between. As DNA, the CDR3 is TGCGCCAGCAGCGTGGGGTCGGGTCAGCCCCAGCATTTT. Protein: CASSVGSGQPQHF.

This chain links TRBV29-1 with TRBJ2-3, with 9 bases fitting TRBD1. V dropped 3 bases and J dropped 5; count of bases not matched to a gene: 24. This CDR3 has 20 residues. Germline CDR1 reads SQVTM; CDR2 reads ANQGSEA. CDR3 coding DNA: TGCAGCGTTGAGATCCGGGACAGGGTATTTACTGGCCAACTACAAGATACGCAGTATTTT. This sequence encodes CSVEIRDRVFTGQLQDTQYF.

In this sample, this clonotype turned up many times. This chain joins TRBV7-8 and TRBJ2-1; 13 nucleotides agree with TRBD2. Germline loops: CDR1 SGHVS, CDR2 FQNEAQ. The junction had 12 bases not matched to a gene; V was cut back by 2 bases and J by 2 bases. The CDR3 totals 20 residues. The CDR3 loop reads CASSLFPGLAGRPTYNEQFF. In nucleotides, the CDR3 is TGTGCCAGCAGCTTATTTCCGGGACTAGCGGGACGGCCCACCTACAATGAGCAGTTCTTC. The variable domain in full, completed from reference TRBV7-8 and TRBJ2-1, reads GAGVSQSPRYKVAKRGQDVALRCDPISGHVSLFWYQQALGQGPEFLTYFQNEAQLDKSGLPSDRFFAERPEGSVSTLKIQRTQQEDSAVYLCASSLFPGLAGRPTYNEQFFGPGTRLTVL.

In its sample, this clonotype was seen a few times. An end of the junction differs from the germline gene, which may be a read error. The rearrangement links TRBV6-2 or TRBV6-3 to TRBJ2-2; D unresolved. There are 18 residues in the CDR3. Per germline, CDR1 MNHEY and CDR2 SVGEGT. The CDR3 region has the DNA TGTGCCAGCAGTTACTCTACCTGGGATAGGGCGAAGACCGGGGAGCTGTTTTTT. Protein sequence: CASSYSTWDRAKTGELFF.

This clonotype was seen a few times. This chain joins TRBV10-3 and TRBJ2-1, with TRBD2 matching 9 bases. CDR1 ENHRY and CDR2 SYGVKD come from the germline V gene. The CDR3 runs to 15 residues. The V and J ends lost 6 bases and 7 bases, in that order; junction bases with no gene match: 10. CDR3 nucleotides: TGTGCCATCAGGGAGAACTTTAGCGGGAGAAATGAGCAGTTCTTC. It yields the protein CAIRENFSGRNEQFF.

This clonotype was counted a few times. The CDR3 is CASSEAGAGGDEVFF. The CDR3 DNA follows: TGTGCCAGCAGTGAAGCTGGGGCAGGGGGGGACGAGGTGTTTTTT. The J gene is TRBJ1-4, the V gene TRBV2; 7 nucleotides match TRBD1. With V trimmed by 0 bases and J by 15 bases, 13 bases remained unmatched. The CDR3 sequence is 15 residues long. Germline CDR1 SNHLY, CDR2 FYNNEI.

This clonotype was counted between two and nine times. This chain joins TRBV19 and TRBJ1-1, with unresolved D. Trimming cost V 7 bases and J 1 base, with 16 bases left between them. Germline V CDR1 and CDR2: LNHDA, SQIVND (reference sequence). The CDR3 consists of 15 residues. The CDR3 loop reads CASTAGGLANTEAFF. CDR3 DNA sequence: TGTGCCAGTACTGCCGGAGGGCTGGCGAACACTGAAGCTTTCTTT.

This clonotype was counted between two and nine times. This rearrangement joins TRBV27 to TRBJ1-2, with a tentative D call TRBD1 (6 bases). Trimming stripped 6 bases from V and 2 bases from J, with 16 bases between. Germline V gene data show CDR1 as MNHEY and CDR2 as SMNVEV (reference sequence). CDR3 length equals 15 residues. CDR3 loop: CASSPQGRINYGYTF. The CDR3 bases are TGTGCCAGCAGCCCTCAGGGGCGGATCAACTATGGCTACACCTTC.

The DNA for the CDR3 is TGTGCCAGCAGCCGCGCAGGTGGGGAGAGGAGCGGGGAGCTGTTTTTT. Residues: CASSRAGGERSGELFF. The chain combines TRBV7-9 with TRBJ2-2; TRBD2 might be the D (5 bases). Germline V gene data show CDR1 as SEHNR and CDR2 as FQNEAQ (reference sequence). V gave up 5 bases and J gave up 7 bases, with 20 bases separating them. This CDR3 is built from 16 residues.

The chain uses TRBV2 and TRBJ2-7; possibly TRBD1 for D (5 bases). Between the trimmed V and J ends, which lost 11 bases and 0 bases, there was a span of 11 bases. CDR1 is SNHLY and CDR2 is FYNNEI in the germline V gene. The CDR3 runs to 12 residues. CDR3 amino acids: CAAQGPSYEQYF. CDR3 DNA: TGTGCCGCCCAGGGCCCCTCCTACGAGCAGTACTTC.